Below, 26 T cell receptor beta chains from the same sample are listed, as sequenced in a study of T-cell reconstitution after alpha-beta-depleted transplantation in children. Unique molecular identifiers were used in preparing the TCRbeta library. A single record per CDR3 protein comes from TCRdb applying MiXCR to the PCR reads. The sample holds fewer than 500,000 distinct CDR3 sequences; around two fifths are singletons and the top ten take under 35%. This specimen was PBMCs, taken before TCRalphabeta/CD19-depleted stem cell transplant. The receptors shown here come from a girl under 10 years old with aplastic anemia, due to receive a stem cell transplant.

This clonotype came up many times. The V call is TRBV3-1, the J call TRBJ2-5; 10 bases match TRBD2. With 3 bases clipped from V and 2 bases from J, the junction kept 9 bases outside the gene matches. Germline CDR1 and CDR2: LGHDT and YNNKEL (reference sequence). This CDR3 region has 17 residues. The CDR3 loop reads CASSQTASGRAQETQYF. In nucleotides, the CDR3 is TGTGCCAGCAGCCAGACGGCCAGCGGGAGGGCGCAAGAGACCCAGTACTTC.

In its sample, this clonotype was seen many times. The chain is built from TRBV7-2 and TRBJ2-7; D is perhaps TRBD2 (6 bases). The CDR3 is made up of 20 amino acids. The germline V gene has CDR1 SGHTA and CDR2 FQGNSA. V was trimmed by 5 bases and J by 0 bases, leaving 29 bases between them. As DNA, the CDR3 is TGTGCCAGCAGCGCCTCTTTGAAGGGGCACGGACTAACTAGCTCCTACGAGCAGTACTTC. It codes for CASSASLKGHGLTSSYEQYF.

This clonotype appeared many times. The chain recombines TRBV7-8 with TRBJ2-1; unclear D gene. This CDR3 is 16 amino acids long. V was trimmed by 2 bases and J by 0 bases, leaving 11 bases between them. Germline values: CDR1 SGHVS, CDR2 FQNEAQ. The CDR3 region has the DNA TGTGCCAGCAGCTTAACTCGGACCAGCTCCTACAATGAGCAGTTCTTC. It yields the protein CASSLTRTSSYNEQFF.

J is TRBJ2-1 and V is TRBV27; D may be TRBD1 (6 bases). V lost 5 bases and J 10 bases, leaving 15 bases between the germline ends. The CDR3 runs 13 residues. Germline V gene lookup returns CDR1 MNHEY and CDR2 SMNVEV (reference sequence). In DNA form, the CDR3 reads TGTGCCAGCAGTGTACAGGGTCAGTACGAGCAGTTCTTC. It codes for CASSVQGQYEQFF.

The chain carries TRBV7-2 and TRBJ2-2; no firm D call. Trimming stripped 7 bases from V and 8 bases from J, with 20 bases between. CDR1 is SGHTA, CDR2 FQGNSA, per germline. The length of the CDR3 is 15 residues. CDR3 DNA sequence: TGTGCCAGCATACAATATAGGGCCTCGTGGGGGGAGCTGTTTTTT. Translation: CASIQYRASWGELFF.

Only a few counts were recorded for this clonotype. The rearrangement links TRBV14 to TRBJ2-1; D possibly corresponds to TRBD2 (7 bases). Deletions cut 3 bases from V and 7 bases from J, with 19 bases between. In germline, CDR1 is SGHDN, CDR2 FVKESK. The CDR3 totals 16 residues. As DNA, the CDR3 is TGTGCCAGCAGCCACGCCCATGCGGGGGCGGTGAATGAGCAGTTCTTC. Protein: CASSHAHAGAVNEQFF.

CDR3 coding DNA: TGTGCCAGCAGCTCGGAGGTTGCTGCGAGCTCCTACGAGCAGTACTTC. It specifies CASSSEVAASSYEQYF. The chain combines TRBV5-5 with TRBJ2-7; D possibly corresponds to TRBD2 (5 bases). This CDR3 region has 16 residues. The germline gives CDR1 SGHKS, CDR2 YYEKEE (reference sequence). Trimming took 3 bases from V and 0 from J, leaving 16 bases between them.

J is TRBJ2-3 and V is TRBV11-2; 10 positions agree with TRBD2. Germline CDR1 reads SGHAT; CDR2 reads FQNNGV. V shed 3 bases, J shed 3 bases, and the junction held 9 bases outside the gene matches. This CDR3 is built from 17 residues. CDR3 region: CASSLMSGRGRTDTQYF. In nucleotides, the CDR3 is TGTGCCAGCAGCTTGATGAGCGGGAGGGGGAGGACAGATACGCAGTATTTT.

The chain carries TRBV20-1 and TRBJ1-2, with unresolved D. The V and J ends lost 5 bases and 0 bases respectively, with 7 bases between them. This CDR3 is 12 amino acids long. The V gene's germline CDR1 is DFQATT and CDR2 SNEGSKA (reference sequence). CDR3 loop: CSAQHANYGYTF. The CDR3 region has the DNA TGCAGTGCTCAGCATGCTAACTATGGCTACACCTTC.

This clonotype was found once. V usage is TRBV3-1 and J usage is TRBJ2-1; the match to TRBD2 covers 10 bases. This CDR3 spans 16 amino acids. V shed 6 bases, J shed 6 bases, and the junction held 11 bases outside the gene matches. CDR1 and CDR2 (germline): LGHDT, YNNKEL (reference sequence). The CDR3 region is CASRSFLAGEGNEQFF. The CDR3 nucleotides are TGTGCCAGCAGGTCCTTTCTAGCGGGAGAAGGCAATGAGCAGTTCTTC.

With regard to this clonotype: Mismatch with germline at one junction end may stem from a read error. The chain carries TRBV6-1 and TRBJ2-2; D tentatively fits TRBD1 or TRBD2 (6 bases each). The CDR3 has 17 residues. Germline V lookup: CDR1 MNHNS, CDR2 SASEGT. The CDR3 DNA follows: TGTGCCAGCAGCGAAGGTCGGGGGCAGTCGTACACCGGGGAGCTGTTTTTT. It codes for CASSEGRGQSYTGELFF.

The J gene is TRBJ1-3, the V gene TRBV5-5; D might be TRBD1 (6 bases). The CDR3 runs to 16 residues. The V and J ends lost 0 bases and 4 bases respectively, with 14 bases between them. Germline CDR1 reads SGHKS; CDR2 reads YYEKEE (reference sequence). The CDR3 region has the DNA TGTGCCAGCAGCTTGGGAGGGGGGTCCGGCGGAAACACCATATATTTT. Its translation: CASSLGGGSGGNTIYF.

V and J are TRBV7-9 and TRBJ2-1; 8 bases align to TRBD1. V trimming: 5 bases; J trimming: 5 bases; junction bases outside the gene matches: 5. This CDR3 region has 14 residues. From germline, CDR1 is SEHNR and CDR2 FQNEAQ (reference sequence). In DNA form, the CDR3 reads TGTGCCAGCAGCCCGTGGACAGGGAACAATGAGCAGTTCTTC. Its protein is CASSPWTGNNEQFF.

This chain joins TRBV27 and TRBJ1-4, with a weak D call TRBD1 (5 bases). CDR1 MNHEY and CDR2 SMNVEV come from the germline V gene (reference sequence). The V end was cut by 5 bases, the J end by 2 bases, with 12 bases between. The CDR3 sequence is 15 residues long. The CDR3 protein is CASSRSWGTNEKLFF. The CDR3 DNA is TGTGCCAGCAGTCGAAGTTGGGGGACTAATGAAAAACTGTTTTTT.

This clonotype was seen just once. The chain combines TRBV5-1 with TRBJ2-3, with D perhaps matching TRBD1 (6 bases). Per the germline V gene, CDR1 is SGHRS and CDR2 is YFSETQ. This CDR3 has 15 residues. V was clipped by 4 bases and J by 2 bases, with 14 bases between them. This CDR3 reads CASSPRDRSTDTQYF. CDR3 nucleotides: TGCGCCAGCAGCCCCCGTGACAGGTCCACAGATACGCAGTATTTT.

Ten or more counts support this clonotype. The V call is TRBV28, the J call TRBJ2-1, with 10 nucleotides matching TRBD2. Germline V gene sequence: CDR1 MDHEN, CDR2 SYDVKM. V dropped 3 bases and J dropped 4; count of bases not matched to a gene: 12. This CDR3 is 18 amino acids long. CDR3 nucleotide sequence: TGTGCCAGCAGTTTCATTATCCCCACTAGCGGGAAATACAATGAGCAGTTCTTC. Encoded protein: CASSFIIPTSGKYNEQFF.

This clonotype came up many times. The rearrangement uses TRBV12-3 or TRBV12-4 and TRBJ1-3; 8 bases line up with TRBD1. This CDR3 spans 16 amino acids. Trimming removed 3 bases from V and 4 bases from J; junction bases left unmatched: 8. CDR3 coding DNA: TGTGCCAGCAGTTTGGGACAGGTCTTGTCCGGAAACACCATATATTTT. Its translation: CASSLGQVLSGNTIYF.

The chain carries TRBV28 and TRBJ2-5, with TRBD2 matching 11 bases. Trimming took 4 bases from V and 5 from J; bases not matched to a gene: 21. Germline V lookup: CDR1 MDHEN, CDR2 SYDVKM. The CDR3 contains 20 residues. CDR3 sequence: CASSSYYPGTSGREWETQYF. CDR3 in DNA: TGTGCCAGCAGTTCTTATTACCCCGGGACTAGCGGCAGGGAGTGGGAGACCCAGTACTTC.

This clonotype was counted only a few times. Here the CDR3 DNA reads TGTGCCAGCAGCCCCCGGACAGCTTCCAACACAGATACGCAGTATTTT. It yields the protein CASSPRTASNTDTQYF. J is TRBJ2-3 and V is TRBV9, with D maybe TRBD1 (6 bases). This CDR3 contains 16 residues. V lost 4 bases and J 2 bases, leaving 17 bases between the germline ends. Germline values: CDR1 SGDLS, CDR2 YYNGEE.

The gene calls are TRBV7-8 and TRBJ2-5, with TRBD2 matching 14 bases. Germline-derived CDR1 and CDR2 are SGHVS and FQNEAQ. CDR3 length equals 18 residues. Trimming cost V 1 base and J 3 bases; bases outside gene matches: 7. This chain's CDR3 is CASSLVGLAGVLKETQYF. DNA for the CDR3: TGTGCCAGCAGCTTAGTGGGACTAGCGGGAGTACTAAAAGAGACCCAGTACTTC.

The CDR3 sequence: CASSLTSAYEQYF. CDR3 bases: TGTGCCAGCAGTCTTACTAGCGCCTACGAGCAGTACTTC. The V call is TRBV27, the J call TRBJ2-7; 7 bases agree with TRBD2. Germline CDR1 MNHEY, CDR2 SMNVEV (reference sequence). With V trimmed by 5 bases and J by 2 bases, 3 bases remained unmatched. The CDR3 is 13 amino acids.

This clonotype was seen at least ten times. V gene TRBV20-1 combines with J gene TRBJ2-2; TRBD2 agrees at 9 bases. The CDR3 covers 14 residues. Trimming removed 7 bases from V and 6 bases from J; junction bases left unmatched: 9. From germline, CDR1 is DFQATT and CDR2 SNEGSKA (reference sequence). The CDR3 spells CSVALLAGSGELFF. In nucleotides, the CDR3 is TGCAGTGTAGCCTTGCTAGCGGGATCCGGGGAGCTGTTTTTT.

This clonotype was observed at least ten times. The chain is built from TRBV9 and TRBJ2-7; the D is unclear. This CDR3 has 16 amino acids. Germline-derived CDR1 and CDR2 are SGDLS and YYNGEE. V was clipped by 4 bases and J by 1 base, with 18 bases between them. CDR3 sequence: CASSPLPGFPSYEQYF. CDR3 nucleotides: TGTGCCAGCAGCCCTCTTCCGGGCTTTCCTTCCTACGAGCAGTACTTC.

This clonotype has more than one count but fewer than ten. The J gene is TRBJ2-5, the V gene TRBV29-1; D gene ambiguous. This CDR3 has 14 residues. Trimming pared 0 bases from V and 5 bases from J, leaving 13 bases between. CDR1 is SQVTM and CDR2 is ANQGSEA in the germline V gene. The chain's CDR3 is CSVEDDHLVETQYF. CDR3 in DNA: TGCAGCGTTGAAGACGACCACCTAGTTGAGACCCAGTACTTC.

This chain joins TRBV6-5 and TRBJ2-1; D may be TRBD1 (5 bases). The V and J ends lost 1 base and 6 bases respectively, with 7 bases between them. The germline V gene has CDR1 MNHEY and CDR2 SVGAGI. The CDR3 has 13 amino acids. The CDR3 sequence is CASSYYDSNEQFF. DNA of the CDR3: TGTGCCAGCAGTTACTACGACAGCAATGAGCAGTTCTTC.

In this sample, this clonotype turned up a few times. The J gene is TRBJ2-1, the V gene TRBV29-1; 8 positions match TRBD1. This CDR3 is built from 14 residues. V dropped 8 bases and J dropped 6; count of bases not matched to a gene: 12. Looked up from germline, CDR1 is SQVTM and CDR2 is ANQGSEA. CDR3 sequence reads: CSLGQGARANEQFF. CDR3 sequence (DNA): TGCAGCCTAGGCCAGGGGGCGAGAGCCAATGAGCAGTTCTTC.